This T cell receptor beta chain was captured in a study of shared clonotypes between healthy human individuals. Study findings and constraints: Larger richness was generally estimated for naive than memory subsets.

On this clone itself: Its specificity is not known.

Only in-frame clones appear in the TCRdb table, and some are missing; sequencing was by immunoSEQ multiplex PCR. The repertoire holds roughly 2.2 million clones, with just over 90% as singletons. All participating donors were Caucasian adults from Nashville, Tennessee. Naive CD4+ cells were CD45RA-selected; the remaining cells were memory. CDR3 size: 15 residues. CDR1 LNHDA and CDR2 SQIVND come from the germline V gene (reference sequence). V was cut by 5 bases and J by 0 bases, with 10 bases left in between. The V call is TRBV19, the J call TRBJ1-4, with D maybe TRBD1 (5 bases). The receptor comes from a young man in good health. Some clones in this sample may be carry-over from other donors' samples. Sequencing used naive CD4+ T cells from PBMCs. Subset noted: CD45RA+ positively selected. This CDR3 is CASSPRDATNEKLFF. CDR3 DNA sequence: TGTGCCAGTAGTCCCAGGGATGCAACTAATGAAAAACTGTTTTTT. Full variable domain (outside the CDR3, taken from reference TRBV19 and TRBJ1-4): DGGITQSPKYLFRKEGQNVTLSCEQNLNHDAMYWYRQDPGQGLRLIYYSQIVNDFQKGDIAEGYSVSREKKESFPLTVTSAQKNPTAFYLCASSPRDATNEKLFFGSGTQLSVL.